These 22 T cell receptor beta chains were all obtained from the same sample, sequenced in a study of blood T cell repertoires in COVID-19. Method: immunoSEQ multiplex PCR; TCRdb's copy keeps in-frame clones and lacks some. Of about 77,000 clones detected, 70% to 90% appear once; the ten largest clones hold approximately 6.7%. Sequenced: peripheral blood. These receptors were obtained from a woman older than 75 with acute or convalescent COVID-19.

In this sample, this clone turned up a few times. The chain joins TRBV5-4 to TRBJ2-3; D possibly corresponds to TRBD1 (6 bases). Germline V lookup: CDR1 SGHNT, CDR2 YYREEE (reference sequence). V was cut by 3 bases and J by 2 bases, with 16 bases left in between. This CDR3 has 16 residues. CDR3 bases: TGTGCCAGCAGCTCCCCAGGGGATCTATTCACAGATACGCAGTATTTT. Protein product: CASSSPGDLFTDTQYF.

The V gene is TRBV5-6, the J gene TRBJ2-3; 10 bases agree with TRBD2. V was pared by 0 bases and J by 4 bases, with 8 bases of the junction left unmatched. Germline V gene sequence: CDR1 SGHDT, CDR2 YYEEEE. The CDR3 contains 17 residues. The CDR3 region is CASSLAVSAGGADTQYF. In DNA, the CDR3 is TGTGCCAGCAGCTTGGCCGTCTCAGCGGGAGGGGCAGATACGCAGTATTTT.

The genes are TRBV5-4 and TRBJ2-2; the match to TRBD2 covers 8 bases. The CDR3 is 17 amino acids. Per the germline V gene, CDR1 is SGHNT and CDR2 is YYREEE (reference sequence). Trimming took 0 bases from V and 2 from J; bases not matched to a gene: 6. CDR3 region: CASSLAVSGSNTGELFF. The CDR3 nucleotides read TGTGCCAGCAGCTTGGCCGTGAGCGGGAGCAACACCGGGGAGCTGTTTTTT.

The rearrangement joins TRBV5-8 to TRBJ1-5; 7 bases match TRBD1. The CDR3 sequence is 15 residues long. Trimming removed 0 bases from V and 6 bases from J; junction bases left unmatched: 6. Looked up from germline, CDR1 is SGHTS and CDR2 is YDEGEE. For the CDR3, the DNA is TGTGCCAGCAGCTTGGCCGTGACAGGGTCTCAGCCCCAGCATTTT. Encoded protein: CASSLAVTGSQPQHF.

The J gene is TRBJ2-5, the V gene TRBV2, with 12 bases identical to TRBD2. V shed 8 bases and J 5 bases; nucleotides not matched to a gene: 18. Germline-derived CDR1 and CDR2 are SNHLY and FYNNEI. The CDR3 length is 18 residues. Here the CDR3 reads CASRRGDLAGGLRETQYF. CDR3 coding DNA: TGTGCCAGCCGCCGAGGGGACCTAGCGGGAGGGCTTAGGGAGACCCAGTACTTC.

The chain employs TRBV18 and TRBJ2-7; 10 bases line up with TRBD2. Germline CDR1 reads KGHSH; CDR2 reads LQKENI. J gave up 1 base and V 6 bases, and 6 bases lay outside the gene matches. This CDR3 has 15 amino acids. CDR3 in amino acids: CASSRTSGYSYEQYF. The CDR3 DNA is TGTGCCAGCTCCCGGACTAGCGGTTATTCCTACGAGCAGTACTTC.

The chain recombines TRBV6-2 or TRBV6-3 with TRBJ1-5; 7 bases map to TRBD1. Germline assignment: CDR1 MNHEY and CDR2 SVGEGT. With 5 bases clipped from V and 3 bases from J, the junction kept 10 bases outside the gene matches. CDR3 size: 16 residues. The DNA of the CDR3 is TGTGCCAGCAGTCCCGGACAGGTCATCTACAATCAGCCCCAGCATTTT. It encodes CASSPGQVIYNQPQHF.

V usage is TRBV28 and J usage is TRBJ2-3; TRBD2 agrees at 8 bases. V shed 11 bases and J 2 bases; nucleotides not matched to a gene: 12. Germline lookup yields CDR1 MDHEN and CDR2 SYDVKM. The CDR3 has 15 residues. The CDR3 is CAGRGAGANTDTQYF. Here the CDR3 DNA reads TGTGCCGGCCGAGGAGCGGGGGCGAACACAGATACGCAGTATTTT.

CDR3 sequence reads: CASSQEAGIITGELFF. Written as DNA, the CDR3 is TGTGCCAGCAGCCAAGAGGCGGGGATCATCACCGGGGAGCTGTTTTTT. The gene calls are TRBV4-2 and TRBJ2-2, with a tentative D call TRBD2 (6 bases). Germline V gene lookup returns CDR1 LGHNA and CDR2 YNFKEQ. The CDR3 totals 16 residues. The V end lost 0 bases, the J end lost 4 bases, and 12 bases lay between the germline ends.

This chain joins TRBV19 and TRBJ2-5; 7 bases line up with TRBD2. The CDR3 is 15 residues long. J gave up 1 base and V 6 bases, and 8 bases lay outside the gene matches. From germline, CDR1 is LNHDA and CDR2 SQIVND (reference sequence). CDR3 residues: CASRLGGRGQETQYF. As DNA, the CDR3 is TGTGCCAGTAGATTAGGAGGGAGGGGCCAAGAGACCCAGTACTTC.

The chain employs TRBV6-5 and TRBJ1-5; no reliable D call. V dropped 5 bases and J dropped 0 bases, with 5 bases sitting between them. The CDR3 spans 13 residues. Germline V gene sequence: CDR1 MNHEY, CDR2 SVGAGI. The CDR3 sequence is CASSQSSNQPQHF. The CDR3, as DNA: TGTGCCAGCAGTCAGTCTAGCAATCAGCCCCAGCATTTT.

The chain combines TRBV5-6 with TRBJ2-3; 12 bases are a match to TRBD2. The CDR3 consists of 17 residues. Trimming cost V 1 base and J 4 bases; bases outside gene matches: 7. Germline loops: CDR1 SGHDT, CDR2 YYEEEE. Here the CDR3 DNA reads TGTGCCAGCAGCTTGACCGGGACTAGCGGGTGGGCAGATACGCAGTATTTT. Protein product: CASSLTGTSGWADTQYF. The full variable domain, its missing parts supplied by reference TRBV5-6 and TRBJ2-3, is DAGVTQSPTHLIKTRGQQVTLRCSPKSGHDTVSWYQQALGQGPQFIFQYYEEEERQRGNFPDRFSGHQFPNYSSELNVNALLLGDSALYLCASSLTGTSGWADTQYFGPGTRLTVL.

This rearrangement joins TRBV5-1 to TRBJ2-7; 7 nucleotides agree with TRBD1. The trim removed 0 bases at V and 3 bases at J, leaving 3 bases unmatched. Per the germline V gene, CDR1 is SGHRS and CDR2 is YFSETQ. The CDR3 extends over 14 amino acids. The CDR3 coding sequence is TGCGCCAGCAGCTTGGGACAGGGTCTCTACGAGCAGTACTTC. Translated: CASSLGQGLYEQYF.

This chain links TRBV11-3 with TRBJ2-1; the match to TRBD2 covers 12 bases. The CDR3 is made up of 15 amino acids. Trimming at V came to 5 bases and at J to 7 bases, leaving 6 bases not matched to a gene. The germline gives CDR1 SGHNT, CDR2 YENEEA. CDR3 in DNA: TGTGCCAGCAGCGTGACTAGCGGGAGTGGGAATGAGCAGTTCTTC. Its protein product is CASSVTSGSGNEQFF.

This chain joins TRBV21-1 and TRBJ1-2; TRBD1, the table's D call, was not compared with the DNA. TRBV21-1 constitutes a pseudogene. CDR3 size: 16 residues. CDR3 in DNA: TGTGCCAGCAGCTCACGGGACACCCTGTTGACCTATGGCTACACCTTC. Translating it yields CASSSRDTLLTYGYTF.

The chain employs TRBV5-1 and TRBJ2-7; tentatively, D is TRBD1 (6 bases). The V and J ends lost 3 bases and 2 bases respectively, with 18 bases between them. This CDR3 comprises 16 residues. The germline V gene encodes CDR1 SGHRS and CDR2 YFSETQ. The CDR3 nucleotides are TGCGCCAGCAGCTCCACGACACTGGACAGAGCCTACGAGCAGTACTTC. This codes for CASSSTTLDRAYEQYF.

This clone has more than one count but fewer than ten. J is TRBJ2-5 and V is TRBV5-1; D is possibly TRBD1 (5 bases). Germline values: CDR1 SGHRS, CDR2 YFSETQ. The germline V and J ends were trimmed by 7 bases and 4 bases, with 11 bases remaining between them. The CDR3 contains 12 residues. CDR3: CASSLTGETQYF. The CDR3 nucleotides read TGCGCCAGCTCTCTTACAGGAGAGACCCAGTACTTC.

The chain is built from TRBV9 and TRBJ1-1; D is uncertain. Per germline, CDR1 SGDLS and CDR2 YYNGEE. V lost 3 bases, J lost 4 bases, and 10 bases lay in between. The CDR3 has 13 residues. The CDR3: CASSADLVTEAFF. The CDR3 nucleotides read TGTGCCAGCAGCGCGGACTTGGTCACTGAAGCTTTCTTT.

This chain joins TRBV27 and TRBJ1-4; D is uncertain. The CDR3 is 14 amino acids. CDR1 and CDR2 from the germline V gene are MNHEY and SMNVEV (reference sequence). V lost 2 bases, J lost 1 base, and 5 bases lay in between. The CDR3 protein is CASSLAVTNEKLFF. The CDR3 DNA reads TGTGCCAGCAGTTTAGCGGTAACTAATGAAAAACTGTTTTTT.

This chain connects TRBV7-2 to TRBJ1-4, with 7 bases matching TRBD1. The CDR3 is made up of 15 amino acids. After removal of 5 bases from V and 0 bases from J, the junction contained 3 bases not matched to a gene. The germline V gene has CDR1 SGHTA and CDR2 FQGNSA. The CDR3 coding sequence is TGTGCCAGCAGCACGGGACAGACAACTAATGAAAAACTGTTTTTT. Protein: CASSTGQTTNEKLFF.

The rearrangement links TRBV30 to TRBJ2-1; the D gene is possibly TRBD2 (6 bases). V was pared by 5 bases and J by 4 bases, with 15 bases between. This CDR3 comprises 14 residues. In germline, CDR1 is GTSNPN, CDR2 SVGIG (reference sequence). This chain's CDR3 is CAWGRAGSYNEQFF. The CDR3 DNA sequence: TGTGCCTGGGGCCGCGCGGGAAGTTACAATGAGCAGTTCTTC.

The chain recombines TRBV7-2 with TRBJ1-6; 7 nucleotides match TRBD1. The CDR3 has 14 residues. CDR1 and CDR2 (germline): SGHTA, FQGNSA. V dropped 4 bases and J dropped 9; count of bases not matched to a gene: 6. CDR3 in amino acids: CASSYLGQASPLHF. CDR3 DNA: TGTGCCAGCAGCTATTTAGGACAGGCTTCACCCCTCCACTTT.